This TCR beta chain was captured by sequencing in a study of response to subunit inactivated influenza vaccine. Study-level results: Each seasonal influenza vaccination recruits few new T cells, the authors suggested.

J lost 5 bases, V lost 3 bases, and 4 bases had no gene match. This CDR3 comprises 15 residues. CDR1 and CDR2 (germline): SEHNR, FQNEAQ (reference sequence). This clonotype was counted a few times. Its antigen remains unidentified. TCRdb analysed the RT-PCR reads with MiXCR anew, one entry per CDR3 protein. The top ten hold around 13% of the sample, which has approximately 530,000 distinct CDR3 sequences, roughly 7.9% seen once. V and J are TRBV7-9 and TRBJ2-2, with 9 nucleotides matching TRBD1. The sample in question was PBMCs from blood, obtained around 25 months after vaccination. This TCR was sampled from a man aged 50 to 69 who received an inactivated influenza vaccine. CDR3 region: CASSLGQGLTGELFF. The CDR3 DNA is TGTGCCAGCAGCTTGGGACAGGGACTTACCGGGGAGCTGTTTTTT.